This is a list of T cell receptor beta chains from one sample in a study of blood T cell repertoires in COVID-19. Using immunoSEQ multiplex PCR, the repertoire was profiled, and TCRdb retains in-frame clones only, with some absent. The sample lists 30,000 to 40,000 clones; about 90% were seen once. Material for sequencing was peripheral blood. All receptors come from a man aged 60 to 69 with active or convalescent COVID-19. Both conserved end residues are part of each CDR3. The D gene is left open where the match is weak. Clone sizes are given selectively: once, few, many, or a class where the clone is expanded.

>NA|TRBV2|16|NA|TRBJ1-5
TGTGCCAGCAGTGTATGGGGGCTGAATGACAATCAGCCCCAGCATTTT
CASSVWGLNDNQPQHF
>NA|TRBV5-6|17|NA|TRBJ1-1
TGTGCCAGCAGCTTGTATGGCCAACTAGGCATGAACACTGAAGCTTTCTTT
CASSLYGQLGMNTEAFF
>once|TRBV5-1|17|NA|TRBJ1-1
TGCGCCAGCAGCTTGGGAATAAACAGGGAGAGTATCACTGAAGCTTTCTTT
CASSLGINRESITEAFF
>NA|TRBV2|14|TRBD2|TRBJ2-7
TGTGCCAGCAGGACTAGCGGGAGGGCCTACGAGCAGTACTTC
CASRTSGRAYEQYF
>NA|TRBV11-2|16|TRBD2|TRBJ2-7
TGTGCCAGCAGCTTAGATAGCGGGAGACCGACCTACGAGCAGTACTTC
CASSLDSGRPTYEQYF
>NA|TRBV27|15|NA|TRBJ1-6
TGTGCCAGCAGCCCTAGGGATGGGGCAAATTCACCCCTCCACTTT
CASSPRDGANSPLHF
>NA|TRBV5-4|15|TRBD1|TRBJ1-6
TGTGCCAGCAGCCTGCCGACAGGGAGGAATTCACCCCTCCACTTT
CASSLPTGRNSPLHF
>NA|TRBV2|12|NA|TRBJ2-1
TGTGCCAGCGGGACAACCTACAATGAGCAGTTCTTC
CASGTTYNEQFF
>NA|TRBV29-1|14|NA|TRBJ2-3
TGCAGCGTAAACAACAGGGTCACAACAGATACGCAGTATTTT
CSVNNRVTTDTQYF
>NA|TRBV10-2|15|TRBD1|TRBJ2-1
TGCGCCAGCAGATCTGGACAGGGGGCGTACAATGAGCAGTTCTTC
CASRSGQGAYNEQFF
>few|TRBV6-5|13|NA|TRBJ1-2
TGTGCCAGCAGTTACTCACGAGGGAATGGCTACACCTTC
CASSYSRGNGYTF
>few|TRBV7-3|14|NA|TRBJ2-2
TGTGCCAGCAGCCTCACAGGGAACACCGGGGAGCTGTTTTTT
CASSLTGNTGELFF
>NA|TRBV6-5|12|NA|TRBJ2-7
TGTGCCAGCAGTTACTCGAATAGTGAGCAGTACTTC
CASSYSNSEQYF
>NA|TRBV5-8|15|NA|TRBJ1-1
TGTGCCAGCAGCTTGGTGGCAGGCGGGGGCACTGAAGCTTTCTTT
CASSLVAGGGTEAFF
>once|TRBV28|15|TRBD2|TRBJ2-7
TGTGCCAGCAGTGAACTAGCGGGAGTAGGCTACGAGCAGTACTTC
CASSELAGVGYEQYF
>NA|TRBV14|14|NA|TRBJ1-1
TGTGCCAGCAGCCAAGATATAGGGGACACTGAAGCTTTCTTT
CASSQDIGDTEAFF
>NA|TRBV7-3|16|NA|TRBJ2-5
TGTGCCAGCAGCCGCCTACTGGCGGCTCCCCAAGAGACCCAGTACTTC
CASSRLLAAPQETQYF
>few|TRBV5-1|17|NA|TRBJ1-3
TGCGCCAGCAGCTTGGACAGCCAATCCCGCTCTGGAAACACCATATATTTT
CASSLDSQSRSGNTIYF
>NA|TRBV27|16|TRBD2|TRBJ2-5
TGTGCCAGCAGTCCGCGGACTAGCGGGAGTAGTGAGACCCAGTACTTC
CASSPRTSGSSETQYF
>few|TRBV6-5|15|TRBD2|TRBJ2-7
TGTGCCAGCAGACTAGCGGGAGGTGTCTCCTACGAGCAGTACTTC
CASRLAGGVSYEQYF
>NA|TRBV5-1|18|TRBD2|TRBJ2-1
TGCGCCAGCAGCTTGCAACCTAGCGGGGAACCTCTATACAATGAGCAGTTCTTC
CASSLQPSGEPLYNEQFF
>NA|TRBV5-1|14|NA|TRBJ2-5
TGCGCCAGCAGTTCCGGCCCTAGCCAAGAGACCCAGTACTTC
CASSSGPSQETQYF
>once|TRBV6-5|15|TRBD1|TRBJ1-2
TGTGCCAGCACCCAAGACAGGGGCTTTAACTATGGCTACACCTTC
CASTQDRGFNYGYTF
>NA|TRBV18|13|NA|TRBJ1-2
TGTGCCAGCTCACGCTCGGCGGAGTATGGCTACACCTTC
CASSRSAEYGYTF
>NA|TRBV2|16|NA|TRBJ2-1
TGTGCCAGCAGTGGCATCGGTGGGGCCTCCTACAATGAGCAGTTCTTC
CASSGIGGASYNEQFF
>NA|TRBV7-9|14|NA|TRBJ2-7
TGTGCCAGCAGCTTACTAGGGGCTGGTACCGAGCAGTACTTC
CASSLLGAGTEQYF
>NA|TRBV6-6|16|NA|TRBJ2-1
TGTGCCAGCAGTACCCACCGACTTCACGTAAACAATGAGCAGTTCTTC
CASSTHRLHVNNEQFF
>once|TRBV10-2|15|TRBD2|TRBJ2-7
TGCGCCAGCAGCCCCCCTAGCGGGAGCTCCTACGAGCAGTACTTC
CASSPPSGSSYEQYF
>NA|TRBV28|11|NA|TRBJ1-1
TGTGCCAGCAGTGTTCGGGGTACCGCTTTCTTT
CASSVRGTAFF
>NA|TRBV4-1|16|NA|TRBJ2-7
TGCGCCAGCAGCCAAGTTCTGGACACGGATTTCTACGAGCAGTACTTC
CASSQVLDTDFYEQYF
>NA|TRBV4-2|13|NA|TRBJ2-1
TGTGCCAGCAGCCATCGACAGTACAATGAGCAGTTCTTC
CASSHRQYNEQFF
>NA|TRBV19|13|TRBD1|TRBJ2-5
TGTGCCAGTAGTACTAACAGGGGGGAGACCCAGTACTTC
CASSTNRGETQYF
>NA|TRBV11-2|14|NA|TRBJ2-7
TGTGCCAGCAGCTTAAGGGGGGGCTTATACGAGCAGTACTTC
CASSLRGGLYEQYF
>NA|TRBV4-2|19|NA|TRBJ2-7
TGTGCCAGCAGCCCATCAGATCGGCTTTCCAGCGGGCAAACGTACGAGCAGTACTTC
CASSPSDRLSSGQTYEQYF
>NA|TRBV11-2|14|TRBD2|TRBJ2-3
TGTGCCAGCAGACAACTAGCGGAGGGGGGTACGCAGTATTTT
CASRQLAEGGTQYF
>NA|TRBV10-3|12|TRBD2|TRBJ2-7
TGTGCCATCAGGGGCGGGAGTTACGAGCAGTACTTC
CAIRGGSYEQYF
>NA|TRBV19|15|NA|TRBJ1-5
TGTGCCAGTAGTATTAACGGACAGCCTAATCAGCCCCAGCATTTT
CASSINGQPNQPQHF
>NA|TRBV5-4|18|TRBD2|TRBJ2-2
TGTGCCAGCAAGTCGGCGCGGGAGGGCTTTGCGGGCACCGGGGAGCTGTTTTTT
CASKSAREGFAGTGELFF
>NA|TRBV11-3|14|TRBD1|TRBJ2-1
TGTGCCAGCAGCTCCGACAGGGCATACAATGAGCAGTTCTTC
CASSSDRAYNEQFF
>NA|TRBV7-2|14|NA|TRBJ2-1
TGTGCCAGCAGCTTAGCTGGTAGCTACAATGAGCAGTTCTTC
CASSLAGSYNEQFF